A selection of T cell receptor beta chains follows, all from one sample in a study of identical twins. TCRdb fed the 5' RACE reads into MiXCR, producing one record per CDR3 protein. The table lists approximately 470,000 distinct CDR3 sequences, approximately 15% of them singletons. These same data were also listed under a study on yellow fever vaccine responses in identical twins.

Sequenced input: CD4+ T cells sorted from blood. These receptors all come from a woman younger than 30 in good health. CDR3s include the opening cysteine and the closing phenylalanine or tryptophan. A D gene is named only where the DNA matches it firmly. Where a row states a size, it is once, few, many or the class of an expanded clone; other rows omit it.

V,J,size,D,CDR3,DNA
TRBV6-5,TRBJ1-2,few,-,CASSAARGDTF,TGTGCCAGCAGTGCCGCCAGGGGAGACACCTTC
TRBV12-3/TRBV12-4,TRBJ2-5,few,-,CASMRQVKGTQYF,TGTGCCAGCATGCGACAGGTCAAGGGGACCCAGTACTTC
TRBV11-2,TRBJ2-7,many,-,CASSKDFMGYEQYF,TGTGCCAGCAGCAAGGACTTCATGGGTTACGAGCAGTACTTC
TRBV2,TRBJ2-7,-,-,CASSERKAPTEQYF,TGTGCCAGCAGTGAAAGGAAGGCCCCTACCGAGCAGTACTTC
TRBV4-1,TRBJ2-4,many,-,CASSQDWSQMKLAKNIQYF,TGCGCCAGCAGCCAAGATTGGTCGCAGATGAAACTAGCCAAAAACATTCAGTACTTC
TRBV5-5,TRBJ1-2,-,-,CASSGAGFYGYTF,TGTGCCAGCAGCGGGGCGGGGTTTTATGGCTACACCTTC
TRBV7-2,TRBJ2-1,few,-,CASSRDVGGQFF,TGTGCCAGCAGCCGCGATGTGGGTGGGCAGTTCTTC
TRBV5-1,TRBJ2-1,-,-,CASSLAKKLEQFF,TGCGCCAGCAGCTTGGCCAAAAAACTTGAGCAGTTCTTC
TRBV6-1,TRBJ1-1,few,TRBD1,CASSTRTGGTNTEAFF,TGTGCCAGCAGCACCCGGACAGGGGGTACGAACACTGAAGCTTTCTTT
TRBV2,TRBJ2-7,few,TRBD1,CASFRDRGEQYF,TGTGCCAGCTTCCGGGACAGGGGCGAGCAGTACTTC
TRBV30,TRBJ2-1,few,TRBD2,CAWMLAGGQEQFF,TGTGCCTGGATGCTAGCGGGAGGACAGGAGCAGTTCTTC
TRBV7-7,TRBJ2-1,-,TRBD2,CASSLALAGGQGEQFF,TGTGCTAGCAGCTTAGCGCTAGCGGGGGGGCAGGGTGAGCAGTTCTTC
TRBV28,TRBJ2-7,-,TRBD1,CASHSPPGQDNYEQYF,TGTGCCAGCCACAGTCCTCCGGGACAGGATAACTACGAGCAGTACTTC
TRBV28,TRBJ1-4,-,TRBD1,CASSTQGGNEKLFF,TGTGCCAGCAGCACCCAGGGGGGTAATGAAAAACTGTTTTTT
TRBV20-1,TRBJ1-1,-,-,CSATKGVTGMTFF,TGCAGTGCTACAAAGGGGGTTACGGGGATGACTTTCTTT
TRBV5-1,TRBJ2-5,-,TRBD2,CASSLAGTSGETQYF,TGCGCCAGCAGCTTGGCCGGGACTAGCGGGGAGACCCAGTACTTC
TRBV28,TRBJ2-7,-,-,CASRGSSGQYF,TGTGCCAGCCGAGGCTCGTCTGGGCAGTACTTC
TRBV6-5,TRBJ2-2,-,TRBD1,CASSYPGQSTGELFF,TGTGCCAGCAGTTACCCGGGACAGAGTACCGGGGAGCTGTTTTTT
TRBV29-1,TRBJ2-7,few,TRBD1,CSVGQGGEQYF,TGCAGCGTCGGACAGGGCGGCGAGCAGTACTTC
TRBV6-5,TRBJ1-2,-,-,CASSSMTASDGYTF,TGTGCCAGCAGTTCCATGACAGCCTCGGATGGCTACACCTTC
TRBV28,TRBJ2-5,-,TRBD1,CASSPGQGRRETQYF,TGTGCCAGCAGTCCGGGACAGGGGCGGAGGGAGACCCAGTACTTC
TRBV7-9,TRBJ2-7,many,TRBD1,CASSLGTGTGDNEQYF,TGTGCCAGCAGCTTAGGTACCGGGACAGGGGACAACGAGCAGTACTTC
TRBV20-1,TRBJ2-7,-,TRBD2,CSAIQRGIYEQYF,TGCAGTGCAATACAGCGGGGAATCTACGAGCAGTACTTC
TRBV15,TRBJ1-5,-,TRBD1,CATSRDSRTPGTGRQPQHF,TGTGCCACCAGCAGAGATAGTCGAACTCCCGGGACAGGGAGGCAGCCCCAGCATTTT
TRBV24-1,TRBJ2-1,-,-,CATMGAGDHRKQFF,TGTGCCACCATGGGGGCCGGGGATCATAGGAAGCAGTTCTTC
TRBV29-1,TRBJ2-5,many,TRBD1,CSVSVRQGQETQYF,TGCAGCGTTTCGGTACGACAGGGCCAAGAGACCCAGTACTTC
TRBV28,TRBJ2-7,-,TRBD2,CASSLSRAGGPKQYF,TGTGCCAGCAGTTTGAGTCGAGCGGGAGGGCCTAAGCAGTACTTC
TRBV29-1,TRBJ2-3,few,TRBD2,CSVEGLAGDYTDTQYF,TGCAGCGTTGAAGGACTAGCGGGGGATTACACAGATACGCAGTATTTT
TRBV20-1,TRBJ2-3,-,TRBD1,CSAGDRGSADTQYF,TGCAGTGCTGGGGACAGGGGGTCCGCAGATACGCAGTATTTT